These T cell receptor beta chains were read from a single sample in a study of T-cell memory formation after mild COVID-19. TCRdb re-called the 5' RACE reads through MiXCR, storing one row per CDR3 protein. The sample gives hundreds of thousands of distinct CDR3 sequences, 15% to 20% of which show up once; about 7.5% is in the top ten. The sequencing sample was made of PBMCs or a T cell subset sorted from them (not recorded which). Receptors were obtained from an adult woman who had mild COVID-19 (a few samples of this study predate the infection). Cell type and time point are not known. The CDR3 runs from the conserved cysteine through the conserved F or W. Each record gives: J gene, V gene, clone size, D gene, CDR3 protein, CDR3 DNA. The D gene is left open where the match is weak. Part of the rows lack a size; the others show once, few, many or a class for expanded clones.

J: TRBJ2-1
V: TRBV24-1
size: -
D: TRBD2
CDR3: CATSEPSGGGSEQFF
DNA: TGTGCCACCAGTGAACCTAGCGGGGGGGGATCTGAGCAGTTCTTC

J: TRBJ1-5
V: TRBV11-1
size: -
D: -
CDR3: CASSFHVQVPGAQPQHF
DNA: TGTGCCAGCAGCTTCCATGTTCAGGTGCCCGGGGCTCAGCCCCAGCATTTT

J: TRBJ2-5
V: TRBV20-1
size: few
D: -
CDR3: CSARDGLQSETQYF
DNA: TGCAGTGCTAGAGACGGACTCCAGTCCGAGACCCAGTACTTC

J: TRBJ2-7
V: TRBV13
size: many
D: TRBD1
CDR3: CASSLEGQGPHEQYF
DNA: TGTGCCAGCAGCTTAGAAGGACAGGGACCCCACGAGCAGTACTTC

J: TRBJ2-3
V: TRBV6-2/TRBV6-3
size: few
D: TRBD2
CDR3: CASTNPRIDRTSGRRIDTQYF
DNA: TGTGCCAGCACAAACCCCCGGATAGACCGGACTAGCGGGAGACGAATAGATACGCAGTATTTT

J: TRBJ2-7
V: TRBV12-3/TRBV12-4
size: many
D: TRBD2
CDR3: CASNDQRELTSEQYF
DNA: TGTGCCAGCAACGACCAGCGGGAGCTGACGAGCGAGCAGTACTTC

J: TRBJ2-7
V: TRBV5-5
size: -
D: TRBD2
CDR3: CASRGWGLQNYEQYF
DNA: TGTGCCAGCAGGGGCTGGGGACTACAGAACTACGAGCAGTACTTC

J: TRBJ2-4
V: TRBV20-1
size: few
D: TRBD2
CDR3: CSALSGGVTKNIQYF
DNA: TGCAGTGCACTTAGCGGGGGGGTGACCAAAAACATTCAGTACTTC

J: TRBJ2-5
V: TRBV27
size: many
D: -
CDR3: CASSSVTAYQETQYF
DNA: TGTGCCAGCAGTTCCGTGACAGCGTACCAAGAGACCCAGTACTTC

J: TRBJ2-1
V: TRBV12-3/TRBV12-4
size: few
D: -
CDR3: CASRAEGRQFF
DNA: TGTGCCAGCAGAGCCGAAGGACGGCAGTTCTTC

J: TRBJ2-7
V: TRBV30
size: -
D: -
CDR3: CAWRRVGIYEQYF
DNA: TGTGCCTGGAGGAGAGTAGGGATTTACGAGCAGTACTTC

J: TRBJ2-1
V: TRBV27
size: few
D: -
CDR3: CASKAPLTGRRQFF
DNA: TGTGCCAGCAAGGCCCCGCTCACAGGGAGGCGGCAGTTCTTC

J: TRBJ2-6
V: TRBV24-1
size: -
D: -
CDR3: CATSDRRDGGSGANVLTF
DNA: TGTGCCACCAGTGACCGGCGGGACGGGGGCTCTGGGGCCAACGTCCTGACTTTC

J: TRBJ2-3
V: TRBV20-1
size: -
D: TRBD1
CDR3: CSSRDRSTDTQYF
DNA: TGCAGTTCCCGGGACAGGAGCACAGATACGCAGTATTTT

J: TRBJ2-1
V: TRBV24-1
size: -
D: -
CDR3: CATSDPGKGGFNEQFF
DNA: TGTGCCACCAGTGATCCGGGTAAGGGGGGGTTCAATGAGCAGTTCTTC

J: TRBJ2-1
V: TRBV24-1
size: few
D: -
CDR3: CATSDLKQAHEQFF
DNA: TGTGCCACCAGTGATCTTAAACAGGCACATGAGCAGTTCTTC

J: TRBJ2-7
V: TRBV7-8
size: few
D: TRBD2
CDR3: CASSVLAGPSTGEQYF
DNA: TGTGCCAGCAGCGTACTAGCGGGACCCTCCACGGGGGAGCAGTACTTC

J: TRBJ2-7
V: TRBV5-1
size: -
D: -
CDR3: CASSLAAGRPYEQYF
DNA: TGCGCCAGCAGCTTGGCCGCGGGCAGACCCTACGAGCAGTACTTC

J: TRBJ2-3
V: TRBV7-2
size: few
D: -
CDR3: CASSHPQATTQYF
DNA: TGTGCCAGCAGTCACCCACAGGCGACTACGCAGTATTTT

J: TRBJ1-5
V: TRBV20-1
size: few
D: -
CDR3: CSARKTDLNQPQHF
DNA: TGCAGTGCTAGAAAGACAGATCTCAATCAGCCCCAGCATTTT

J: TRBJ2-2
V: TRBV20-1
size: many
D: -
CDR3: CSARGHQKIANTGELFF
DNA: TGCAGTGCTAGAGGTCACCAGAAGATCGCGAACACCGGGGAGCTGTTTTTT

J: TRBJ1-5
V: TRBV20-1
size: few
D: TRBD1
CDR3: CSASRGQGNQPQHF
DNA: TGCAGTGCTAGTAGGGGACAGGGTAATCAGCCCCAGCATTTT

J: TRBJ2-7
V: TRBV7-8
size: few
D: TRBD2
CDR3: CASSLSGGSSYEQYF
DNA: TGTGCCAGCAGCCTTAGCGGGGGGAGCTCCTACGAGCAGTACTTC

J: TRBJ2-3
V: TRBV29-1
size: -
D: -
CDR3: CSAGRQAADTQYF
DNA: TGCAGCGCTGGAAGGCAGGCCGCAGATACGCAGTATTTT

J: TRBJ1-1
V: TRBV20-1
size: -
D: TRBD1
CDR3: CSARQDRGVTEAFF
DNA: TGCAGTGCTAGACAGGACAGGGGGGTCACTGAAGCTTTCTTT

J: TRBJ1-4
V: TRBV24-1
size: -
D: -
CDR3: CATSDPGPNARGKLFF
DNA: TGTGCCACCAGTGATCCCGGTCCTAATGCGCGGGGAAAACTGTTTTTT

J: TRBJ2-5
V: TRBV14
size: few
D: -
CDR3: CASSQGSIETQYF
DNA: TGTGCCAGCAGCCAAGGTTCCATCGAGACCCAGTACTTC

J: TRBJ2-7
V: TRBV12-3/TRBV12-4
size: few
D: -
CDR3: CASSPPSAAYEQYF
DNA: TGTGCCAGCAGTCCCCCCAGCGCCGCCTACGAGCAGTACTTC

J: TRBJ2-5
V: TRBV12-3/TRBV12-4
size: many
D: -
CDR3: CASSFSGRETQYF
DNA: TGTGCCAGCAGTTTTTCCGGGCGGGAGACCCAGTACTTC

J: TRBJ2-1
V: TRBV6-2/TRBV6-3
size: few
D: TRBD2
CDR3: CASSRAWTSRYNEQFF
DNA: TGTGCCAGCAGTAGAGCGTGGACTAGCCGGTACAATGAGCAGTTCTTC

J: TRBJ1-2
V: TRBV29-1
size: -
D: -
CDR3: CSVDLSWRGEGYTF
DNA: TGCAGCGTTGACTTGAGTTGGAGGGGGGAAGGCTACACCTTC

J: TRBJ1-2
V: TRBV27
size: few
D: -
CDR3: CASSPPGGRGGYTF
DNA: TGTGCCAGCAGTCCTCCCGGGGGGAGGGGAGGCTACACCTTC

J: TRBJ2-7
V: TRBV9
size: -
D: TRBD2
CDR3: CASSEGTSVVYEQYF
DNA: TGTGCCAGCAGCGAGGGGACTAGCGTCGTGTACGAGCAGTACTTC

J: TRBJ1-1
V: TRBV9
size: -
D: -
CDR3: CASSVEAGNTEAFF
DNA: TGTGCCAGCAGCGTAGAGGCCGGCAACACTGAAGCTTTCTTT

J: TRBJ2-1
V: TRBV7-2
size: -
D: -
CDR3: CASSSPAGGRSLGEQFF
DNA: TGTGCCAGCAGCTCCCCCGCCGGCGGGCGTAGTCTTGGTGAGCAGTTCTTC

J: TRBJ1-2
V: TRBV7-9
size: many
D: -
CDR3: CASSLAGGVTDGYTF
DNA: TGTGCCAGCAGCTTAGCAGGGGGGGTAACTGATGGCTACACCTTC

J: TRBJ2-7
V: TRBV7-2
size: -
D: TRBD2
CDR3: CASSLGRGAGEFGQYF
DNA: TGTGCCAGCAGCTTAGGGAGAGGAGCGGGAGAATTCGGGCAGTACTTC

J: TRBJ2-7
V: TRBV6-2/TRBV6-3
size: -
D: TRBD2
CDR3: CASNPPRRTSGSHEQYF
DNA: TGTGCCAGCAACCCCCCCCGCCGTACTAGCGGGAGTCACGAGCAGTACTTC

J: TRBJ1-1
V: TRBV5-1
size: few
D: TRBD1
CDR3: CASSFTGDINTEAFF
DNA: TGCGCCAGCAGCTTCACAGGGGACATAAACACTGAAGCTTTCTTT

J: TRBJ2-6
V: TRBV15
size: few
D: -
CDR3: CATKASGANVLTF
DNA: TGTGCCACCAAGGCCTCTGGGGCCAACGTCCTGACTTTC

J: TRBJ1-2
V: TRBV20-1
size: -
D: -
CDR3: CSARIWNYGYTF
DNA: TGCAGTGCTAGAATCTGGAACTATGGCTACACCTTC

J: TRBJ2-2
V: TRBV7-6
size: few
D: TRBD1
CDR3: CASSNRGRDTGELFF
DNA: TGTGCCAGCAGCAACAGGGGGCGCGACACCGGGGAGCTGTTTTTT

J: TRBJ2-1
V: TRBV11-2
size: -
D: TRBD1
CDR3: CASSLGQGINEQFF
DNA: TGTGCCAGCAGCTTAGGACAGGGGATAAATGAGCAGTTCTTC

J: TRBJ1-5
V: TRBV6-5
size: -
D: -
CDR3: CASRAVVGAKLGQPQHF
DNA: TGTGCCAGCAGAGCCGTGGTGGGGGCGAAACTGGGTCAGCCCCAGCATTTT

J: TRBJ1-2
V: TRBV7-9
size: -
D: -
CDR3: CASSFRSGSFYGYTF
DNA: TGTGCCAGCAGCTTCCGCAGCGGCTCGTTCTATGGCTACACCTTC

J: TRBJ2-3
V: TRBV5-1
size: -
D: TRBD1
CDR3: CASSSGQEPDTQYF
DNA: TGCGCCAGCAGCTCCGGACAGGAGCCAGATACGCAGTATTTT

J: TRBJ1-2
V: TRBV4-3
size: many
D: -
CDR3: CASSQGTLISDGYTF
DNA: TGCGCCAGCAGCCAAGGGACACTCATCTCTGATGGCTACACCTTC

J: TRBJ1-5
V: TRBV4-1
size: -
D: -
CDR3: CASSQDTPNYSNQPQHF
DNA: TGCGCCAGCAGCCAAGATACCCCTAATTATAGCAATCAGCCCCAGCATTTT

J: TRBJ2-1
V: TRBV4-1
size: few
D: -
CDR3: CASSAAVSSYNEQFF
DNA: TGCGCCAGCAGTGCTGCGGTTAGCTCCTACAATGAGCAGTTCTTC

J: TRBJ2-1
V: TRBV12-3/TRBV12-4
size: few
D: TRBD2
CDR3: CASSFNLTSRDPYNEQFF
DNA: TGTGCCAGCAGTTTTAACTTGACTAGCCGGGACCCCTACAATGAGCAGTTCTTC

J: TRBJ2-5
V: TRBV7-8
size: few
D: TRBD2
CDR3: CASSFRRSSGSGETQYF
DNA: TGTGCCAGCAGCTTTAGGCGGAGCAGCGGGAGTGGAGAGACCCAGTACTTC

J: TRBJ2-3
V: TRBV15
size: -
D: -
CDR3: CATGGITQYF
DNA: TGTGCCACCGGCGGAATTACGCAGTATTTT

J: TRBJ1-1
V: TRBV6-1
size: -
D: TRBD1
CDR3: CASSEGLDRVGYRTEAFF
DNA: TGTGCCAGCAGTGAAGGTCTGGACAGGGTAGGATATCGCACTGAAGCTTTCTTT

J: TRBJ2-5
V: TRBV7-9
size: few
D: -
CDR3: CASSIPYEGETQYF
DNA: TGTGCCAGCAGCATACCCTACGAGGGAGAGACCCAGTACTTC

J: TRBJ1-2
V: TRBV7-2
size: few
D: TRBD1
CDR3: CASSRTGTGSGYTF
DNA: TGTGCCAGCAGCCGGACCGGGACAGGGAGTGGCTACACCTTC

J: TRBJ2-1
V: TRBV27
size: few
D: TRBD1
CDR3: CASLPGGTGFGRNEQFF
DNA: TGTGCCAGCCTTCCAGGGGGGACAGGGTTTGGAAGGAATGAGCAGTTCTTC

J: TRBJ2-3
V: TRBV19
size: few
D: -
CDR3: CASSIGGIISTDTQYF
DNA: TGTGCCAGTAGTATAGGGGGAATCATCTCCACAGATACGCAGTATTTT

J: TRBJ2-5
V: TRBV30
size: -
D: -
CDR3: CAWSPGTGETQYF
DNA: TGTGCCTGGAGTCCCGGGACCGGAGAGACCCAGTACTTC